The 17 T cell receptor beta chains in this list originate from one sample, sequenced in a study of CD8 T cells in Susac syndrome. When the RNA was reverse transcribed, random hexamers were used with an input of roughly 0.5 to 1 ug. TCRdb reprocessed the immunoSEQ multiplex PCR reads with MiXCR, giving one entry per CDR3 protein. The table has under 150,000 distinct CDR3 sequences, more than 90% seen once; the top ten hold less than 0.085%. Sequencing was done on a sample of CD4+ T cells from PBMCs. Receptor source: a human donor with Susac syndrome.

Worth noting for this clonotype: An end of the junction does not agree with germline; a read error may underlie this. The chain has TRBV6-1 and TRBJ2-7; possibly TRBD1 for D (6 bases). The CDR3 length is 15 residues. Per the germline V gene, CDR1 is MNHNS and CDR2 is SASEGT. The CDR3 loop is CASREAGAISYEQYF. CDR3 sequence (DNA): TGTGCCAGCAGGGAAGCAGGGGCCATCTCCTACGAGCAGTACTTC.

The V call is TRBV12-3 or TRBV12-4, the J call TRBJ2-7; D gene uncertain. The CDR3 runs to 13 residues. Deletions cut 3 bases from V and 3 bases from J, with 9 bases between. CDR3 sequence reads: CASSLVQNYEQYF. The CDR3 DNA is TGTGCCAGCAGTTTGGTCCAGAACTACGAGCAGTACTTC.

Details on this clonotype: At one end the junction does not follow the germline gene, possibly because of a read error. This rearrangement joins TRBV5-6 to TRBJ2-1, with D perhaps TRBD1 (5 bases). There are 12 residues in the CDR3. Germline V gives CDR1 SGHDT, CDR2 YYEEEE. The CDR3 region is CASSPWGAFLVF. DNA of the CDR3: TGTGCCAGCAGCCCCTGGGGCGCCTTTCTAGTCTTC.

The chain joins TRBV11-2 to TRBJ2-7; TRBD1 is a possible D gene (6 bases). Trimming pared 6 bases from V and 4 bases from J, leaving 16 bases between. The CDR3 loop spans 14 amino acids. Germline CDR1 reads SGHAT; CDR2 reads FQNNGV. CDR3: CASRLLQGRYEQYF. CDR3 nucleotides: TGTGCCAGCAGGTTACTACAGGGAAGGTACGAGCAGTACTTC.

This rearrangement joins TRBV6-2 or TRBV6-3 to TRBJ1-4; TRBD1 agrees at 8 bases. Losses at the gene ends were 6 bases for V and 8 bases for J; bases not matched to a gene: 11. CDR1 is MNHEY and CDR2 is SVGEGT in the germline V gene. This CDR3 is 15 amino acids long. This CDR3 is CASRTSGGAGEKLFF. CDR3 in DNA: TGTGCCAGCAGAACCTCAGGGGGCGCCGGGGAAAAACTGTTTTTT.

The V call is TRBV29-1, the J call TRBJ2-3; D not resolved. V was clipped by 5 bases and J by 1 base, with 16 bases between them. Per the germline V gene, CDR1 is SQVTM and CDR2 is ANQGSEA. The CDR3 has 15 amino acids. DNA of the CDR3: TGCAGCGTTAACGCGCCTCCTCCGGGCACAGATACGCAGTATTTT. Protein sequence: CSVNAPPPGTDTQYF.

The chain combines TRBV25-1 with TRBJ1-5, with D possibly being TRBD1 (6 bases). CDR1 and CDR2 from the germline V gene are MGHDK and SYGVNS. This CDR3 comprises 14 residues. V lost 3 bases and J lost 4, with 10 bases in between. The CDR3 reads CASSDPGVNQPQHF. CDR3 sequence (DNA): TGTGCCAGCAGTGATCCAGGGGTAAATCAGCCCCAGCATTTT.

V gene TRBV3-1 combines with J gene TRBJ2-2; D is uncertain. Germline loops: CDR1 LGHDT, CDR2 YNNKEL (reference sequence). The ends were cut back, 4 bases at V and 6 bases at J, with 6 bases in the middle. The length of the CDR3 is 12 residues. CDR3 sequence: CASSPTAGELFF. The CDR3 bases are TGTGCCAGCAGCCCAACGGCCGGGGAGCTGTTTTTT.

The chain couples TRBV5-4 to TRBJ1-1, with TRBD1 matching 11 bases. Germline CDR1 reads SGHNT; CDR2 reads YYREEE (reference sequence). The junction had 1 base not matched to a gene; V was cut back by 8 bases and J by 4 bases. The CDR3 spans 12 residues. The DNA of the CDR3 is TGTGCCAGTGGGACAGGGGGCACTGAAGCTTTCTTT. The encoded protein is CASGTGGTEAFF.

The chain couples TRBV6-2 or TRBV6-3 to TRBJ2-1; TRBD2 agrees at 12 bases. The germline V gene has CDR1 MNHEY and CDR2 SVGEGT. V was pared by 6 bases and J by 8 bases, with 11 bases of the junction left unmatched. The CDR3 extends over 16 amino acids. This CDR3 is CASSPMMTSGSHEQFF. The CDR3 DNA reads TGTGCCAGCAGCCCCATGATGACTAGCGGGAGTCATGAGCAGTTCTTC.

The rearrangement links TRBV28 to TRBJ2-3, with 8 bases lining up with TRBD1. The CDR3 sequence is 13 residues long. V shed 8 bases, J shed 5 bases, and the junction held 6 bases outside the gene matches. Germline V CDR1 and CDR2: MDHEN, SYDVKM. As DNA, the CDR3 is TGTGCCAGCGTGGCAGGGGGCGTAGATACGCAGTATTTT. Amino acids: CASVAGGVDTQYF.

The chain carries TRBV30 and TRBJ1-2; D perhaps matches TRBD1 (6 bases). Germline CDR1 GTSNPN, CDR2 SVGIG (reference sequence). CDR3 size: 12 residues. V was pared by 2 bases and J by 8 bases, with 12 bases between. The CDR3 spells CAWSPPGEGYTF. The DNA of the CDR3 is TGTGCCTGGAGTCCGCCAGGGGAAGGCTACACCTTC.

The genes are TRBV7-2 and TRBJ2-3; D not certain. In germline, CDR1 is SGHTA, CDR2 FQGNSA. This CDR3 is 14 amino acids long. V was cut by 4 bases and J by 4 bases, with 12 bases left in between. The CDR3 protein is CASSSPREADTQYF. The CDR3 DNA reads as TGTGCCAGCAGCTCCCCTAGGGAAGCAGATACGCAGTATTTT.

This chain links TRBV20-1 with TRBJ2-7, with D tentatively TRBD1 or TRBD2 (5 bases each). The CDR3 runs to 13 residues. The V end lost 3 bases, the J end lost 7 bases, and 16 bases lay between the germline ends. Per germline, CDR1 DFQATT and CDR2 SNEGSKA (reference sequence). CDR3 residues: CSASPGPQGEQYF. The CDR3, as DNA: TGCAGTGCTAGCCCGGGGCCCCAAGGGGAGCAGTACTTC.

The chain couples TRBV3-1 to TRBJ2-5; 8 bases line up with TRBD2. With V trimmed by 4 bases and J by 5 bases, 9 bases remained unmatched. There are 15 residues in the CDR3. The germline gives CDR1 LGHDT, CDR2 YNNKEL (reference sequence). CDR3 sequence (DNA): TGTGCCAGCAGCCTTCCGGGGGGGCCGGAGGAGACCCAGTACTTC. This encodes CASSLPGGPEETQYF.

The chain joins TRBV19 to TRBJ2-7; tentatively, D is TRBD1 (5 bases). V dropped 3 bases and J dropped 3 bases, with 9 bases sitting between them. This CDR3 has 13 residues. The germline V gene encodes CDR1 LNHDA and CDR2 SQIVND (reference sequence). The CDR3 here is CASSIGRVYEQYF. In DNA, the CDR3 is TGTGCCAGTAGTATCGGCAGGGTCTACGAGCAGTACTTC.

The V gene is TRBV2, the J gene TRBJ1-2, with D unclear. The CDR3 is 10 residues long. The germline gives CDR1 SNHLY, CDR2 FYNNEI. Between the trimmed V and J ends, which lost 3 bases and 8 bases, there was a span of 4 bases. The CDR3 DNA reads TGTGCCAGCAGTGAGGCGGGCTACACCTTC. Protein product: CASSEAGYTF.